Listed below are T cell receptor beta chains from one sample, sequenced in a study of blood T cell repertoires in COVID-19. Sequencing used immunoSEQ multiplex PCR; TCRdb keeps in-frame clones, though not all of them. The sample lists 300,000 to 350,000 clones; 80% to 95% were seen once. Sequenced material: peripheral blood. The source of these receptors is a woman in her twenties or thirties with COVID-19, enrolled during active disease. Each CDR3 is given without its conserved first and last residue.

TRBV7-7	GVRGNTGELF
TRBV7-2	ASSLARPNSPLH
TRBV9	ASSAPGQGFAGELF
TRBV10-2	ASRGGIAGYEQY
TRBV19	ASSIPAGALNTEAF
TRBV7-2	ASSISPNQPQH
TRBV5-1	ASSLGAAQTPNNEQF
TRBV7-2	ASSGLRSGELF
TRBV3-1/TRBV3-2	ASSQARYEQY
TRBV5-1	ASRTSGRHTDTQY
TRBV7-9	ASSPRGTAMINEQY
TRBV30	AWSVRAHSDTQY
TRBV27	ASSLDRVVFNEQF
TRBV9	ASSLGLAKNIQY
TRBV5-1	ASSLSGGTDQPQH
TRBV27	ASSTSGSGWETQY
TRBV7-6	ASSLGASDTQY
TRBV27	AIIFGLGGNEQF
TRBV3-1/TRBV3-2	ASSQLLWRSNTGELF
TRBV7-3	ASSDLSSYNEQF
TRBV6-5	ASSPPGITSGEQY
TRBV11-3	ASSLGLARGTGELF
TRBV5-5	ASSPGTQSGGYT
TRBV28	ASSLTVIFLF
TRBV24-1	ATSDPGTGMPQY
TRBV28	ASSLRGSYGYT
TRBV3-1/TRBV3-2	ASSQDRKGAGELF
TRBV5-1	ASSYDLAGAKNIQY
TRBV5-1	ASSPSQGASSYEQY
TRBV3-1/TRBV3-2	ASSQGRQGYEQY
TRBV5-1	ARSSTGADTGELF
TRBV27	ASRPGTGGNQPQH
TRBV28	ASSWAGTGELF
TRBV2	ASTKDRGGETQY
TRBV2	ASKGRDGTYEQY
TRBV27	ASRRGVNQPQH
TRBV7-3	ASSLGVTYEQY
TRBV18	ASSPLGSGRPRTTGELF
TRBV27	ASTLSPGLAASYNEQF
TRBV6-6	ASSNRAWGQVFEQY
TRBV5-1	ASSTLRGLGEQY
TRBV3-1/TRBV3-2	AHPKTGEWNGYT
TRBV27	ASSFWGQITGELF
TRBV14	ASSQFGTGSRNTIY
TRBV10-3	AISESRVGRSTDTQY